The rows below give T cell receptor beta chains drawn from one sample of a study of shared clonotypes between healthy human individuals. Measured with immunoSEQ multiplex PCR; TCRdb has only the in-frame clones, and not every one. The sample holds 2 million to 2.5 million clones, about 92% seen once. The sequenced sample was naive CD4+ T cells from PBMCs. The receptors here all came from a man aged 18-30 years in good health. Some clones in this sample may be carry-over from other donors' samples. CDR3s include the opening cysteine and the closing phenylalanine or tryptophan. Each record gives: V gene, J gene, clone size, D gene, CDR3 length, CDR3 protein, CDR3 DNA. A D gene is named only where the DNA matches it firmly. Only part of the rows carry a size: once, few, many, or a class if the clone is expanded.

V: TRBV28; J: TRBJ1-2; size: -; D: TRBD1; length: 16; CDR3: CASSPSGQGDNYGYTF; DNA: TGTGCCAGCAGTCCCTCAGGACAGGGGGATAACTATGGCTACACCTTC
V: TRBV29-1; J: TRBJ2-7; size: -; D: TRBD2; length: 14; CDR3: CSVRTSGSFYEQYF; DNA: TGCAGCGTAAGGACTAGCGGGAGTTTCTACGAGCAGTACTTC
V: TRBV7-3; J: TRBJ1-1; size: few; D: TRBD1; length: 14; CDR3: CASRRTGIDTEAFF; DNA: TGTGCCAGCAGACGGACAGGGATTGACACTGAAGCTTTCTTT
V: TRBV5-1; J: TRBJ1-1; size: -; D: TRBD1; length: 15; CDR3: CASSSWTGVNTEAFF; DNA: TGCGCCAGCAGCTCTTGGACAGGTGTGAACACTGAAGCTTTCTTT
V: TRBV5-4; J: TRBJ2-1; size: -; D: TRBD1; length: 16; CDR3: CASSMTGTGGYNEQFF; DNA: TGTGCCAGCAGCATGACCGGGACAGGGGGTTACAATGAGCAGTTCTTC
V: TRBV5-4; J: TRBJ1-5; size: -; D: -; length: 14; CDR3: CASSLSGSNQPQHF; DNA: TGTGCCAGCAGCTTGTCGGGGAGCAATCAGCCCCAGCATTTT
V: TRBV6-5; J: TRBJ1-1; size: -; D: -; length: 14; CDR3: CASSSKGKNTEAFF; DNA: TGTGCCAGCAGTTCAAAAGGGAAGAACACTGAAGCTTTCTTT
V: TRBV10-1; J: TRBJ2-1; size: -; D: TRBD2; length: 17; CDR3: CASSSGTSGLSYNEQFF; DNA: TGCGCCAGCAGCTCCGGGACTAGCGGGCTCTCCTACAATGAGCAGTTCTTC
V: TRBV19; J: TRBJ2-5; size: -; D: -; length: 12; CDR3: CASNPDVETQYF; DNA: TGTGCCAGTAACCCCGACGTGGAGACCCAGTACTTC
V: TRBV18; J: TRBJ2-3; size: once; D: TRBD2; length: 16; CDR3: CASSPSRVNSGISQYF; DNA: TGTGCCAGCTCACCTTCGAGGGTAAATAGCGGGATTTCGCAGTATTTT
V: TRBV10-1; J: TRBJ2-2; size: -; D: TRBD1; length: 16; CDR3: CASSLTGRDPTGELFF; DNA: TGCGCCAGCAGTCTGACAGGGAGAGATCCCACCGGGGAGCTGTTTTTT
V: TRBV5-1; J: TRBJ1-5; size: -; D: -; length: 15; CDR3: CASSLGAPLNQPQHF; DNA: TGCGCCAGCAGCTTGGGCGCCCCCCTCAATCAGCCCCAGCATTTT
V: TRBV11-3; J: TRBJ2-3; size: -; D: TRBD1; length: 14; CDR3: CASSNGQGGDTQYF; DNA: TGTGCCAGCAGCAACGGACAGGGCGGAGATACGCAGTATTTT
V: TRBV7-9; J: TRBJ2-5; size: -; D: -; length: 11; CDR3: CASSPRETQYF; DNA: TGTGCCAGCAGCCCCCGTGAGACCCAGTACTTC
V: TRBV15; J: TRBJ2-3; size: -; D: TRBD1; length: 16; CDR3: CATSPPGQSSINTQYF; DNA: TGTGCCACCAGCCCCCCGGGACAGAGTTCAATTAATACGCAGTATTTT
V: TRBV20-1; J: TRBJ2-1; size: -; D: -; length: 11; CDR3: CSASFLDEQFF; DNA: TGCAGTGCTAGTTTTCTGGATGAGCAGTTCTTC
V: TRBV6-5; J: TRBJ1-1; size: -; D: TRBD1; length: 14; CDR3: CASSYTRQGTEAFF; DNA: TGTGCCAGCAGTTACACGCGACAGGGCACTGAAGCTTTCTTT
V: TRBV6-6; J: TRBJ1-3; size: -; D: -; length: 14; CDR3: CASSATGTGNTIYF; DNA: TGTGCCAGCAGCGCTACAGGGACTGGAAACACCATATATTTT
V: TRBV19; J: TRBJ2-3; size: -; D: -; length: 14; CDR3: CASSIGRDGDTQYF; DNA: TGTGCCAGTAGTATAGGGCGGGACGGCGATACGCAGTATTTT
V: TRBV7-3; J: TRBJ2-7; size: once; D: -; length: 13; CDR3: CASSSGPSYEQYF; DNA: TGTGCCAGCAGCTCGGGCCCCTCCTACGAGCAGTACTTC
V: TRBV19; J: TRBJ2-7; size: -; D: -; length: 13; CDR3: CASSISGIHEQYF; DNA: TGTGCCAGTAGTATTTCCGGGATCCACGAGCAGTACTTC
V: TRBV7-2; J: TRBJ1-2; size: -; D: -; length: 14; CDR3: CASSSTTETYGYTF; DNA: TGTGCCAGCAGCTCCACGACAGAGACTTATGGCTACACCTTC
V: TRBV5-1; J: TRBJ2-5; size: -; D: TRBD2; length: 17; CDR3: CASSPGQLAGPQETQYF; DNA: TGCGCCAGCAGCCCCGGACAACTAGCGGGACCCCAAGAGACCCAGTACTTC
V: TRBV7-9; J: TRBJ2-3; size: -; D: -; length: 15; CDR3: CASSPNPVSTDTQYF; DNA: TGTGCCAGCAGCCCAAATCCGGTGAGCACAGATACGCAGTATTTT
V: TRBV18; J: TRBJ1-2; size: -; D: -; length: 14; CDR3: CASSAGGSRYGYTF; DNA: TGTGCCAGCTCCGCGGGGGGCAGCCGCTATGGCTACACCTTC
V: TRBV10-3; J: TRBJ2-1; size: -; D: TRBD2; length: 16; CDR3: CAISESAGLSQGEQFF; DNA: TGTGCCATCAGTGAGTCGGCGGGACTAAGCCAGGGTGAGCAGTTCTTC